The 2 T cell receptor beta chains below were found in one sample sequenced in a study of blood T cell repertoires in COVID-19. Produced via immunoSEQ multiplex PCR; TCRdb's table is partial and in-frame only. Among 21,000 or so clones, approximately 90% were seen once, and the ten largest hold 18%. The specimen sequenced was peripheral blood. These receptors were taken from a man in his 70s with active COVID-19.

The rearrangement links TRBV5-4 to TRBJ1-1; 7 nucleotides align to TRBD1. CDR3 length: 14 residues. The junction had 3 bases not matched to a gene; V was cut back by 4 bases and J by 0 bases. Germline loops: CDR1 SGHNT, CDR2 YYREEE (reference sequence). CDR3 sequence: CASSPGQMNTEAFF. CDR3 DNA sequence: TGTGCCAGCAGCCCGGGACAGATGAACACTGAAGCTTTCTTT. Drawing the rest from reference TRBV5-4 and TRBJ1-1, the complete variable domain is ETGVTQSPTHLIKTRGQQVTLRCSSQSGHNTVSWYQQALGQGPQFIFQYYREEENGRGNFPPRFSGLQFPNYSSELNVNALELDDSALYLCASSPGQMNTEAFFGQGTRLTVV.

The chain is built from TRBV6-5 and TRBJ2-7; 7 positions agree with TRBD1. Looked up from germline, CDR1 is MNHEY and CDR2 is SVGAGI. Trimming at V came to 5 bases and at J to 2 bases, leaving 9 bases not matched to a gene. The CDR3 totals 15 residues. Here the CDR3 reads CASSTGTAATYEQYF. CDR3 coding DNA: TGTGCCAGCAGTACCGGGACAGCGGCCACCTACGAGCAGTACTTC.